This T cell receptor beta chain was captured by sequencing in a study of OX40 agonist ivuxolimab in advanced cancers. Regarding the study in general: Ivuxolimab was a fully human IgG2 agonistic monoclonal antibody targeting the costimulatory receptor OX40 (CD134). Peripheral TCRbeta sequencing aimed to test whether ivuxolimab altered TCR sequence diversity and caused clonal T-cell expansion. The dose-escalation cohort was 82.7% male with a mean age of roughly 60 years, ranging from roughly 23 to 79. Of the roughly 51 patients in dose escalation, about 20 had hepatocellular carcinoma, around 15 had melanoma, 9 had renal cell carcinoma and 9 had head and neck cancer. Patients were allowed to have had prior anti-PD-1, anti-PD-L1 or anti-CTLA-4 therapy, and more than 35% of the dose-escalation patients had been treated with checkpoint inhibitors. Intravenous ivuxolimab was administered to patients every 2 weeks at six dose levels: 0.01, 0.1, 0.3, 1.5, 3 and 10 mg/kg. Partial responses occurred in three dose-escalation patients: two with cutaneous melanoma and one with hepatocellular carcinoma. The paper reports the monotherapy dose-escalation portion (N of about 47 patients) of the phase I ivuxolimab trial.

For this clone: Its cognate antigen has yet to be identified. Qualities for individual bases were not recorded, and no much larger clone is one base off.

Patients with autoimmune disease history or receiving systemic immunosuppression were excluded from the trial. Peripheral blood for TCR sequencing was collected from all dose cohorts at baseline, on cycle 4 day 1, and on cycle 7 day 1. Samples came from an open-label, multicenter, first-in-human phase I dose-escalation trial of ivuxolimab. Adults with locally advanced or metastatic melanoma, renal cell, hepatocellular, or head and neck squamous cell carcinoma were enrolled in the trial. Before TCR sequencing, CD4+ and CD8+ T cells were separately sorted from peripheral blood. Genomic DNA was extracted from sorted cells for sequencing of the TCRbeta CDR3 region. TCRbeta CDR3 regions were sequenced using the immunoSEQ Assay. TCRdb obtained this table from immuneACCESS and retained in-frame rearrangements with V and J assigned. These tables miss some clones; where compared with another copy, unresolved V genes account for less than half of the shortfall, and the remainder is unexplained. In all, the sample holds under 40,000 clones, and roughly 84% of those were seen once. Around 19% of the sample goes to the ten largest clones.

Its CDR3 holds 14 amino acids, cysteine through phenylalanine. Kept here is only the CDR3 DNA, which spans 42 bases and is read in frame from base 1. V is reduced by 5 bases and J by 3 bases, leaving a spacing of 13 bases between them. The germline V gene sets CDR1 to MGHRA and CDR2 to YSYEKL. What the research found in general, with its limitations: At doses of 0.1 to 3.0 mg/kg, clonal expansion of both CD4+ and CD8+ blood T cells was observed from baseline to week 6. Low levels of normalized T-cell clonal expansion were also seen in some patients who did not respond. After ivuxolimab, expanded clones were on average more numerous among CD8+ T cells than among CD4+ T cells. Antigen specificity was not determined for the clonally expanded peripheral T cells. Partial responders in the 0.1-3.0 mg/kg groups had among the lowest normalized peripheral clonal expansion, especially among CD8+ T cells.

The TCR sequence derives from an adult with an advanced solid tumor such as melanoma, head and neck, liver or kidney cancer. The rearrangement combines TRBV4-1 with TRBJ1-1, with the D segment identity uncertain. The sample in question was CD4+ or CD8+ T cells sorted from blood, obtained in a trial of the OX40 agonist ivuxolimab. The CDR3 protein is CASSFPGAYTEAFF. The base sequence is TGCGCCAGCAGCTTTCCGGGCGCTTACACTGAAGCTTTCTTT.